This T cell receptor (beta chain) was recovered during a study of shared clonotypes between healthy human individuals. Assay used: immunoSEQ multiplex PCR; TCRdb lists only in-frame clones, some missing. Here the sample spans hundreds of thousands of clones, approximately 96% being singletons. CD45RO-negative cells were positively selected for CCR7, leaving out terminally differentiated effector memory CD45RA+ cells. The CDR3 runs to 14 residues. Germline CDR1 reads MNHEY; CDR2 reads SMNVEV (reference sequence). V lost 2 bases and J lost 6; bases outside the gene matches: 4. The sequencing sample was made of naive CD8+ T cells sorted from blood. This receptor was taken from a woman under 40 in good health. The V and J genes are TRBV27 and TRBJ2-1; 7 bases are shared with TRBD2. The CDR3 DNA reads TGTGCCAGCAGTTTAGCGGGAGTCGTCAATGAGCAGTTCTTC. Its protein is CASSLAGVVNEQFF.